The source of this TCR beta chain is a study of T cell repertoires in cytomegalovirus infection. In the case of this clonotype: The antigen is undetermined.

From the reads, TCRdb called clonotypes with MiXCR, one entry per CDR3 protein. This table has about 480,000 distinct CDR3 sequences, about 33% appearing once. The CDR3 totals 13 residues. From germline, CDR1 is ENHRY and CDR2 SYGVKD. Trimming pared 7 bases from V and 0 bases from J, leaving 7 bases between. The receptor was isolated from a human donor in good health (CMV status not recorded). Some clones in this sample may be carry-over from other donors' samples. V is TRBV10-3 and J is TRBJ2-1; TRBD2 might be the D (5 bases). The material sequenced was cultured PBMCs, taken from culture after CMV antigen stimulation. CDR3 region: CAITRGSYNEQFF. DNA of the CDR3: TGTGCCATCACCCGGGGCTCCTACAATGAGCAGTTCTTC.